The 19 T cell receptor beta chains presented below share a single source sample, sequenced in a study of identical twins. TCRdb redid the calling of the 5' RACE reads with MiXCR, one entry per CDR3 protein. The sample consists of about 720,000 distinct CDR3 sequences, roughly 18% of them appearing once. This same sample was also part of a study on T cells expressing NK-cell markers.

What was sequenced was PBMCs. All receptors derive from a woman aged 18-30 years in good health.

The chain has TRBV12-3 or TRBV12-4 and TRBJ2-3; D call uncertain. The CDR3 length is 13 residues. V was clipped by 7 bases and J by 4 bases, with 12 bases between them. The chain's CDR3 is CASKARWADTQYF. The DNA of the CDR3 is TGTGCCAGCAAGGCTCGATGGGCAGATACGCAGTATTTT.

V usage is TRBV9 and J usage is TRBJ2-1; TRBD2 matches at 7 bases. The CDR3 loop spans 16 amino acids. CDR1 and CDR2 (germline): SGDLS, YYNGEE. Germline trimming cut 2 bases from V and 0 bases from J; bases unmatched to any gene: 5. CDR3 in amino acids: CASSVVPSGSYNEQFF. CDR3 coding DNA: TGTGCCAGCAGCGTCGTTCCTAGCGGCTCCTACAATGAGCAGTTCTTC.

The chain is built from TRBV29-1 and TRBJ2-7, with no clear D. From germline, CDR1 is SQVTM and CDR2 ANQGSEA. The CDR3 spans 11 residues. V gave up 3 bases and J gave up 4 bases, with 7 bases separating them. DNA of the CDR3: TGCAGCGTTGATGGCCAGTACGAGCAGTACTTC. Translating gives CSVDGQYEQYF.

This clonotype was observed a few times. This rearrangement joins TRBV20-1 to TRBJ2-1; TRBD2 matches at 7 bases. The V and J ends lost 7 bases and 0 bases, in that order; junction bases with no gene match: 3. The CDR3 runs to 13 residues. Germline CDR1 and CDR2: DFQATT and SNEGSKA (reference sequence). CDR3: CSVRGVSYNEQFF. The CDR3 bases are TGCAGTGTCCGGGGGGTCTCCTACAATGAGCAGTTCTTC.

There are a few counts of this clonotype. This rearrangement joins TRBV18 to TRBJ2-7; unclear D gene. The CDR3 is 13 amino acids. Germline loops: CDR1 KGHSH, CDR2 LQKENI. V lost 3 bases, J lost 3 bases, and 9 bases lay in between. The DNA of the CDR3 is TGTGCCAGCTCACCGACTCTCGACTACGAGCAGTACTTC. Translated, it gives CASSPTLDYEQYF.

This clonotype turned up a few times. The chain has TRBV12-3 or TRBV12-4 and TRBJ2-1; D not resolved. Trimming took 1 base from V and 10 from J, leaving 11 bases between them. There are 13 residues in the CDR3. DNA for the CDR3: TGTGCCAGCAGTTTAGATAGGCTTGGCGAGCAGTTCTTC. Protein: CASSLDRLGEQFF.

The chain employs TRBV20-1 and TRBJ2-6, with D unclear. Germline lookup yields CDR1 DFQATT and CDR2 SNEGSKA (reference sequence). The CDR3 spans 13 residues. Trimming removed 5 bases from V and 5 bases from J, with 10 bases in between. The CDR3: CSAPLVRANVLTF. The CDR3 DNA follows: TGCAGTGCTCCCCTCGTCCGGGCCAACGTCCTGACTTTC.

Written as DNA, the CDR3 is TGTGCCAGCAGCTTGAGCGTCGAGATAGGTGAGCAGTTCTTC. This gives the protein CASSLSVEIGEQFF. The chain links TRBV5-6 to TRBJ2-1; D gene ambiguous. Germline assignment: CDR1 SGHDT and CDR2 YYEEEE. This CDR3 spans 14 amino acids. V gave up 1 base and J gave up 9 bases, with 14 bases separating them.

This clonotype has only a few counts. The V and J genes are TRBV6-1 and TRBJ2-3, with 12 bases fitting TRBD2. Unmatched junction bases numbered 16, after V lost 6 bases and J lost 3 bases. This CDR3 is 19 amino acids long. The germline V gene has CDR1 MNHNS and CDR2 SASEGT. Written as DNA, the CDR3 is TGTGCCAGCAGGATAGGACTAGCGGGGCGCACTCTTACTACAGATACGCAGTATTTT. It specifies CASRIGLAGRTLTTDTQYF.

V and J are TRBV3-1 and TRBJ2-4; D is perhaps TRBD1 (5 bases). The V end was cut by 2 bases, the J end by 4 bases, with 9 bases between. Germline CDR1 LGHDT, CDR2 YNNKEL (reference sequence). This CDR3 has 14 amino acids. This CDR3 is CASSQIGAKNIQYF. The CDR3 DNA sequence: TGTGCCAGCAGCCAAATAGGGGCTAAAAACATTCAGTACTTC.

This clonotype was seen ten or more times. The CDR3 spells CASSLSGVGYGYTF. The CDR3 DNA follows: TGTGCCAGCAGTTTATCTGGAGTTGGCTATGGCTACACCTTC. J is TRBJ1-2 and V is TRBV27; D unclear. The CDR3 has 14 amino acids. Germline lookup yields CDR1 MNHEY and CDR2 SMNVEV (reference sequence). Trimming left V 0 bases short and J 4 bases short, with 9 bases between.

The chain combines TRBV4-3 with TRBJ2-3; 7 bases map to TRBD2. Trimming removed 1 base from V and 3 bases from J; junction bases left unmatched: 7. This CDR3 contains 16 residues. Germline loops: CDR1 LGHNA, CDR2 YSLEER. The CDR3, as DNA: TGCGCCAGCAGCCAAGGGGAGGGACTTATAACAGATACGCAGTATTTT. The encoded protein is CASSQGEGLITDTQYF.

The chain recombines TRBV2 with TRBJ2-3, with D possibly TRBD2 on 6 matching bases. Trimming pared 6 bases from V and 3 bases from J, leaving 22 bases between. This CDR3 region has 17 residues. Germline loops: CDR1 SNHLY, CDR2 FYNNEI. The CDR3 sequence is CASRDLGTWGGTDTQYF. The CDR3 nucleotides are TGTGCCAGCAGAGACCTAGGGACTTGGGGTGGGACAGATACGCAGTATTTT.

The chain couples TRBV11-2 to TRBJ1-1; D may be TRBD1 (6 bases). V lost 5 bases to trimming and J lost 2 bases, with 15 bases between them. The CDR3 runs 15 residues. Germline V gene lookup returns CDR1 SGHAT and CDR2 FQNNGV. In DNA form, the CDR3 reads TGTGCCAGCAGCATACAGGGCACTGCCAACACTGAAGCTTTCTTT. Its protein is CASSIQGTANTEAFF. Using reference TRBV11-2 and TRBJ1-1 for the parts outside the CDR3, the full variable domain is EAGVAQSPRYKIIEKRQSVAFWCNPISGHATLYWYQQILGQGPKLLIQFQNNGVVDDSQLPKDRFSAERLKGVDSTLKIQPAKLEDSAVYLCASSIQGTANTEAFFGQGTRLTVV.

This clonotype has only a few counts. This chain joins TRBV10-3 and TRBJ2-2, with 13 bases fitting TRBD2. With 6 bases clipped from V and 7 bases from J, the junction kept 8 bases outside the gene matches. The CDR3 loop spans 16 amino acids. Germline values: CDR1 ENHRY, CDR2 SYGVKD. CDR3 sequence: CAISLTSGGAGGELFF. The CDR3 coding sequence is TGTGCCATCAGCCTTACTAGCGGGGGGGCCGGCGGGGAGCTGTTTTTT.

The chain has TRBV29-1 and TRBJ1-1; D gene uncertain. Germline V gene data show CDR1 as SQVTM and CDR2 as ANQGSEA. The CDR3 has 12 residues. Trimming left V 7 bases short and J 0 bases short, with 9 bases between. The CDR3 nucleotides read TGCAGCGGATTGGTGTTGAACACTGAAGCTTTCTTT. Its protein is CSGLVLNTEAFF.

J is TRBJ2-5 and V is TRBV29-1; TRBD1 is a possible D gene (5 bases). CDR3 length: 15 amino acids. The V gene's germline CDR1 is SQVTM and CDR2 ANQGSEA. The V gene lost 7 bases and the J gene lost 5 bases, with 23 bases spanning the gap. The CDR3 loop reads CSAAIEEQERETQYF. CDR3 DNA sequence: TGCAGCGCAGCAATCGAAGAACAGGAGAGGGAGACCCAGTACTTC. Filled out from reference TRBV29-1 and TRBJ2-5, the complete variable domain reads SAVISQKPSRDICQRGTSLTIQCQVDSQVTMMFWYRQQPGQSLTLIATANQGSEATYESGFVIDKFPISRPNLTFSTLTVSNMSPEDSSIYLCSAAIEEQERETQYFGPGTRLLVL.

There are a few counts of this clonotype. V and J are TRBV28 and TRBJ2-3, with a tentative D call TRBD1 (5 bases). V gave up 7 bases and J gave up 14 bases, with 22 bases separating them. Per the germline V gene, CDR1 is MDHEN and CDR2 is SYDVKM. This CDR3 spans 13 amino acids. CDR3 bases: TGTGCCAGCACCCTTGGTATTTCAGGGCTGCGGTATTTT. Translation gives CASTLGISGLRYF. Variable domain in full (rest from reference TRBV28 and TRBJ2-3): DVKVTQSSRYLVKRTGEKVFLECVQDMDHENMFWYRQDPGLGLRLIYFSYDVKMKEKGDIPEGYSVSREKKERFSLILESASTNQTSMYLCASTLGISGLRYFGPGTRLTVL.

This rearrangement joins TRBV6-5 to TRBJ2-7, with D possibly matching TRBD2 (6 bases). V lost 4 bases, J lost 1 base, and 14 bases lay in between. This CDR3 spans 15 amino acids. Germline V gene lookup returns CDR1 MNHEY and CDR2 SVGAGI. CDR3 amino acids: CASSLTGEVSYEQYF. The CDR3 DNA follows: TGTGCCAGCAGTTTGACGGGGGAAGTATCCTACGAGCAGTACTTC.